This entry concerns a single TCR beta chain. The antigen is not known. This specimen comes from a study of CD8 T cells in ankylosing spondylitis. Notes on the study in general: Enrichment of disease-linked clones was reportedly significant in matched ankylosing spondylitis synovial fluid. A subset of motif variants has previously been described in the synovial fluid and blood of reactive arthritis. A TCR beta motif of eight or nine highly homologous variants seemed to mark ankylosing spondylitis blood.

Germline V gene data show CDR1 as MDHEN and CDR2 as SYDVKM. The ends lost 8 bases at V and 2 bases at J; junction bases unmatched: 1. There are 12 residues in the CDR3. Researchers built TCR beta libraries using quantitative 5'-RACE with molecular barcodes. TCRdb re-called the 5' RACE reads with MiXCR, one entry per CDR3 protein. Altogether some 120,000 distinct CDR3 sequences are present, approximately 13% being singletons, with the ten largest covering about 2.7%. What was sequenced was blood, either unsorted or a sorted T cell fraction (not recorded which). The TCR originated in a female donor with ankylosing spondylitis or in good health (not recorded which). The V call is TRBV28, the J call TRBJ2-3; the match to TRBD2 covers 7 bases. CDR3 in amino acids: CASLAVTDTQYF. The CDR3 bases are TGTGCCAGCCTAGCGGTCACAGATACGCAGTATTTT.